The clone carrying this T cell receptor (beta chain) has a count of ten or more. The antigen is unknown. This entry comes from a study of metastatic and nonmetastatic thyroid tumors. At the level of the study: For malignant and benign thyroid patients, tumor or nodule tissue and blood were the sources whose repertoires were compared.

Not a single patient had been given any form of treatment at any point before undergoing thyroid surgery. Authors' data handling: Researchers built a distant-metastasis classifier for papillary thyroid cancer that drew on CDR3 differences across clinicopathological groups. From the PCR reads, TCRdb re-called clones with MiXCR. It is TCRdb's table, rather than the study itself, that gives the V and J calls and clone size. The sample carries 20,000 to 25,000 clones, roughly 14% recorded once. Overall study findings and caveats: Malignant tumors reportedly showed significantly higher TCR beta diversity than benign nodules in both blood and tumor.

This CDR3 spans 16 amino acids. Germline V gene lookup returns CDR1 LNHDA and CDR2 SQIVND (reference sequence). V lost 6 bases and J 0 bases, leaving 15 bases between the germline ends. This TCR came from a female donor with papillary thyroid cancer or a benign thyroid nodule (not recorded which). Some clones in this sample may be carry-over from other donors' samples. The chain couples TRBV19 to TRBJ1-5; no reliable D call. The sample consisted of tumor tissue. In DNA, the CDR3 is TGTGCCAGTAGCCTGGAGGATCTTTATAGCAATCAGCCCCAGCATTTT. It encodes CASSLEDLYSNQPQHF.